The 25 T cell receptor beta chains listed next were all sequenced from one sample in a study of response to subunit inactivated influenza vaccine (dated by TCRdb to the late 2010s). Libraries were made using RT-PCR. TCRdb lists the instrument as Illumina HiSeq 2500. TCRdb redid the processing of the public reads, applying fastp at Q25 and MiXCR, and retained in-frame beta chains. Identical CDR3 protein sequences are pooled into one entry, listed with their most common genes and DNA. Across this sample there are about 480,000 distinct CDR3 sequences, with 25% seen only once. Of the sample, 1.9% falls within the top ten clones. Sequenced material: CD4+ T cells sorted from PBMCs, taken around 5 days after vaccination. These receptor sequences come from a man aged 50 or older who received an inactivated influenza vaccine. Donor details come from another sample of the same person, matched by shared clones.

This clonotype was detected many times. At one end the junction does not follow the germline gene, possibly because of a read error. This chain uses TRBV12-3 or TRBV12-4 with TRBJ2-3; 9 bases agree with TRBD2. The CDR3 is made up of 14 amino acids. This CDR3 is CASSRTSGTDTQYF. DNA of the CDR3: TGCGCCAGCAGCCGTACTAGCGGGACAGATACGCAGTATTTT.

This rearrangement joins TRBV6-2 or TRBV6-3 to TRBJ2-7; 8 bases line up with TRBD1. There are 14 residues in the CDR3. V was pared by 6 bases and J by 3 bases, with 7 bases of the junction left unmatched. Germline V gene sequence: CDR1 MNHEY, CDR2 SVGEGT. CDR3 region: CASSPRQGLYEQYF. CDR3 in DNA: TGTGCCAGCAGCCCACGACAGGGGCTCTACGAGCAGTACTTC.

The CDR3 here is CASSQSSGTPYEAFF. The CDR3 DNA is TGTGCCAGCAGCCAATCTTCCGGGACACCGTATGAAGCTTTCTTT. V gene TRBV3-1 combines with J gene TRBJ1-1, with a possible D match to TRBD1 (6 bases). Between the trimmed V and J ends, which lost 2 bases and 7 bases, there was a span of 17 bases. Germline CDR1 is LGHDT and CDR2 is YNNKEL (reference sequence). The CDR3 spans 15 residues. Full variable domain (missing parts from reference TRBV3-1 and TRBJ1-1): DTAVSQTPKYLVTQMGNDKSIKCEQNLGHDTMYWYKQDSKKFLKIMFSYNNKELIINETVPNRFSPKSPDKAHLNLHINSLELGDSAVYFCASSQSSGTPYEAFFGQGTRLTVV.

The J gene is TRBJ2-7, the V gene TRBV6-5; tentatively, D is TRBD2 (5 bases). Germline-derived CDR1 and CDR2 are MNHEY and SVGAGI. V was trimmed by 2 bases and J by 1 base, leaving 18 bases between them. The CDR3 covers 17 residues. The CDR3 DNA follows: TGTGCCAGCAGTTACCAACGACCGTCCGGGGAATCCTACGAGCAGTACTTC. This gives the protein CASSYQRPSGESYEQYF.

This clonotype appeared a few times. This chain connects TRBV12-3 or TRBV12-4 to TRBJ2-7; 14 positions match TRBD2. The trim removed 6 bases at V and 3 bases at J, leaving 4 bases unmatched. CDR3 length: 15 residues. As DNA, the CDR3 is TGTGCCAGCAGGGGACTAGCGGGAGTTCTCTACGAGCAGTACTTC. Encoded protein: CASRGLAGVLYEQYF.

The V and J genes are TRBV28 and TRBJ2-1, with D unclear. CDR1 and CDR2 (germline): MDHEN, SYDVKM. This CDR3 spans 16 amino acids. Trimming removed 6 bases from V and 0 bases from J, with 15 bases in between. CDR3: CASRGSLGSSYNEQFF. DNA of the CDR3: TGTGCCAGCAGAGGTTCCCTGGGAAGCTCCTACAATGAGCAGTTCTTC. The full variable domain, with the rest looked up from reference TRBV28 and TRBJ2-1, is DVKVTQSSRYLVKRTGEKVFLECVQDMDHENMFWYRQDPGLGLRLIYFSYDVKMKEKGDIPEGYSVSREKKERFSLILESASTNQTSMYLCASRGSLGSSYNEQFFGPGTRLTVL.

The genes are TRBV3-1 and TRBJ2-1, with 8 bases fitting TRBD2. The germline V gene has CDR1 LGHDT and CDR2 YNNKEL (reference sequence). There are 16 residues in the CDR3. The V gene end was trimmed by 4 bases and the J gene end by 3 bases; junction bases not matched to a gene: 8. The CDR3 coding sequence is TGTGCCAGCAGCCGAGCCGGGACTAGGGTCTACAATGAGCAGTTCTTC. This encodes CASSRAGTRVYNEQFF.

The chain has TRBV12-3 or TRBV12-4 and TRBJ1-4; TRBD1 agrees at 7 bases. This CDR3 has 13 residues. Trimming took 7 bases from V and 8 from J; bases not matched to a gene: 7. The CDR3 protein is CASKTGEAEKLFF. The CDR3 DNA sequence: TGTGCCAGCAAAACAGGGGAAGCGGAAAAACTGTTTTTT.

The J gene is TRBJ2-7, the V gene TRBV6-5; a weak D match, TRBD1 (5 bases). Germline-derived CDR1 and CDR2 are MNHEY and SVGAGI. The germline V and J ends were trimmed by 0 bases and 0 bases, with 12 bases remaining between them. This CDR3 region has 16 residues. The CDR3 loop reads CASSYSFRASSYEQYF. CDR3 DNA sequence: TGTGCCAGCAGTTACTCGTTCAGGGCTTCCTCCTACGAGCAGTACTTC.

This clonotype occurred a few times. This rearrangement joins TRBV6-1 to TRBJ1-4; 10 positions match TRBD1. With V trimmed by 5 bases and J by 8 bases, 11 bases remained unmatched. This CDR3 is built from 16 residues. The germline V gene has CDR1 MNHNS and CDR2 SASEGT. Here the CDR3 reads CASSTTSGTGAEKLFF. Here the CDR3 DNA reads TGTGCCAGCAGTACAACCTCCGGGACAGGGGCGGAAAAACTGTTTTTT.

The genes are TRBV7-2 and TRBJ2-1; TRBD1 might be the D (5 bases). CDR3 length equals 14 residues. V lost 3 bases and J 5 bases, leaving 11 bases between the germline ends. The germline V gene has CDR1 SGHTA and CDR2 FQGNSA. DNA for the CDR3: TGTGCCAGCAGCTTTAGCCAGGGTAACAATGAGCAGTTCTTC. It codes for CASSFSQGNNEQFF.

V usage is TRBV5-5 and J usage is TRBJ2-1, with 8 bases fitting TRBD1. The CDR3 length is 15 residues. The germline V gene encodes CDR1 SGHKS and CDR2 YYEKEE (reference sequence). With 4 bases clipped from V and 2 bases from J, the junction kept 5 bases outside the gene matches. The CDR3, as DNA: TGTGCCAGCAGCAAGGGACAGGATACCTACAATGAGCAGTTCTTC. This codes for CASSKGQDTYNEQFF.

The chain uses TRBV20-1 and TRBJ1-3; D uncertain. Germline V CDR1 and CDR2: DFQATT, SNEGSKA (reference sequence). CDR3 length equals 13 residues. V was cut by 6 bases and J by 0 bases, with 9 bases left in between. CDR3 in DNA: TGCAGTGCCCTTGACCTCTCTGGAAACACCATATATTTT. Translating it yields CSALDLSGNTIYF.

V usage is TRBV9 and J usage is TRBJ2-5, with a possible D match to TRBD1 (6 bases). This CDR3 comprises 14 residues. V lost 4 bases and J 5 bases, leaving 15 bases between the germline ends. CDR1 SGDLS and CDR2 YYNGEE come from the germline V gene. CDR3 sequence: CASSILRGYETQYF. Written as DNA, the CDR3 is TGTGCCAGCAGCATCCTCAGGGGTTATGAGACCCAGTACTTC.

The rearrangement joins TRBV7-2 to TRBJ2-1, with D possibly TRBD2 on 6 matching bases. V was cut by 5 bases and J by 3 bases, with 17 bases left in between. Germline loops: CDR1 SGHTA, CDR2 FQGNSA. The CDR3 spans 16 residues. CDR3 sequence: CASSTGGSGYYNEQFF. The CDR3 DNA reads TGTGCCAGCAGCACCGGTGGTAGCGGTTACTACAATGAGCAGTTCTTC.

This rearrangement joins TRBV3-1 to TRBJ2-5; either TRBD1 or TRBD2 may fit D (6 bases each). Germline V lookup: CDR1 LGHDT, CDR2 YNNKEL (reference sequence). There are 12 residues in the CDR3. Trimming left V 6 bases short and J 9 bases short, with 14 bases between. CDR3 sequence (DNA): TGTGCCAGCAGGGGAGAGAGGGGGGCCCAGTACTTC. This sequence encodes CASRGERGAQYF.

The V and J genes are TRBV12-3 or TRBV12-4 and TRBJ2-1; perhaps TRBD1 as D (5 bases). Trimming shortened V by 2 bases and J by 3 bases, and 8 bases separated the two germline ends. The CDR3 covers 14 residues. CDR3 amino acids: CASSLRQYYNEQFF. In nucleotides, the CDR3 is TGTGCCAGCAGTTTAAGACAGTACTACAATGAGCAGTTCTTC.

This clonotype was detected ten times or more. The V call is TRBV7-2, the J call TRBJ2-3; no clear D gene. The length of the CDR3 is 15 residues. The V end lost 1 base, the J end lost 2 bases, and 10 bases lay between the germline ends. Per the germline V gene, CDR1 is SGHTA and CDR2 is FQGNSA. The chain's CDR3 is CASSLEAVSTDTQYF. The CDR3 DNA sequence: TGTGCCAGCAGCTTAGAGGCAGTGTCCACAGATACGCAGTATTTT.

This chain connects TRBV7-2 to TRBJ2-1, with D possibly being TRBD2 (6 bases). Trimming shortened V by 4 bases and J by 0 bases, and 16 bases separated the two germline ends. The CDR3 covers 17 residues. Germline V gene sequence: CDR1 SGHTA, CDR2 FQGNSA. CDR3 sequence: CASSSSLAAASYNEQFF. Here the CDR3 DNA reads TGTGCCAGCAGCTCCTCATTAGCGGCCGCCTCCTACAATGAGCAGTTCTTC.

This chain links TRBV11-2 with TRBJ2-1; weak D call: TRBD2 (7 bases). Looked up from germline, CDR1 is SGHAT and CDR2 is FQNNGV. V was cut by 2 bases and J by 3 bases, with 26 bases left in between. The CDR3 length is 20 residues. The CDR3 loop is CASSLSPTTRGGYFYNEQFF. CDR3 bases: TGTGCCAGCAGCTTAAGCCCCACTACTAGGGGGGGGTATTTCTACAATGAGCAGTTCTTC.

The chain joins TRBV5-1 to TRBJ2-1; 12 positions agree with TRBD2. CDR1 SGHRS and CDR2 YFSETQ come from the germline V gene. This CDR3 has 16 amino acids. Trimming removed 4 bases from V and 12 bases from J; junction bases left unmatched: 14. The CDR3 loop reads CASSPRTSGIVIGQFF. Here the CDR3 DNA reads TGCGCCAGCAGCCCTAGGACTAGCGGGATTGTTATAGGGCAGTTCTTC.

This CDR3 is CASSPPGLGIETQYF. DNA for the CDR3: TGTGCCAGCAGTCCCCCGGGACTAGGAATTGAGACCCAGTACTTC. The chain has TRBV12-3 or TRBV12-4 and TRBJ2-5, with 8 bases identical to TRBD2. J lost 5 bases, V lost 5 bases, and 10 bases had no gene match. The CDR3 consists of 15 residues.

The chain links TRBV5-1 to TRBJ2-3; D not certain. Trimming took 7 bases from V and 0 from J, leaving 9 bases between them. CDR3 length: 13 residues. Germline assignment: CDR1 SGHRS and CDR2 YFSETQ. This CDR3 reads CASGPTSTDTQYF. CDR3 sequence (DNA): TGCGCCAGCGGGCCGACTAGCACAGATACGCAGTATTTT.

This clonotype turned up a few times. The V call is TRBV10-3, the J call TRBJ2-5, with D possibly matching TRBD2 (5 bases). Trimming removed 0 bases from V and 5 bases from J, with 10 bases in between. Looked up from germline, CDR1 is ENHRY and CDR2 is SYGVKD. The CDR3 totals 14 residues. This CDR3 reads CAISESSGLETQYF. The CDR3 DNA is TGTGCCATCAGTGAGTCATCTGGACTTGAGACCCAGTACTTC.

This chain joins TRBV6-2 or TRBV6-3 and TRBJ2-2; 7 nucleotides line up with TRBD1. CDR3 length: 17 residues. Germline trimming cut 2 bases from V and 1 base from J; bases unmatched to any gene: 7. Germline CDR1 and CDR2: MNHEY and SVGEGT. This CDR3 reads CASSYRQGLRNTGELFF. In nucleotides, the CDR3 is TGTGCCAGCAGTTACAGACAGGGTCTCCGGAACACCGGGGAGCTGTTTTTT.